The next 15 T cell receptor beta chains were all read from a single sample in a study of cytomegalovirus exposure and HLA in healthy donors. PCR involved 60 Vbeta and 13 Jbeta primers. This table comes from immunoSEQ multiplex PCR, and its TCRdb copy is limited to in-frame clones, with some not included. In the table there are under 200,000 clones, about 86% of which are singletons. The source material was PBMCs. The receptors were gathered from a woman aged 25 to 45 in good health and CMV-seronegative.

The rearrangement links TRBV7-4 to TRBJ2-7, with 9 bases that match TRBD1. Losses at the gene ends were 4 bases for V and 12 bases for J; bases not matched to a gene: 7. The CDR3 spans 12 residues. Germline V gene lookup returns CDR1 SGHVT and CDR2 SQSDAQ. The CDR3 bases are TGTGCCAGCAGCTGCGCACCGGGACAGGGGTACTTC. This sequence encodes CASSCAPGQGYF.

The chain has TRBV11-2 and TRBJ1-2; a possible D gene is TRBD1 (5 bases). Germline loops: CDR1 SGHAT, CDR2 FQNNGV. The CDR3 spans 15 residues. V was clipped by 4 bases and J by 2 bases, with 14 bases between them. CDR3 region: CASSSENPGNYGYTF. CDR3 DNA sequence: TGTGCCAGCAGCTCGGAAAACCCAGGGAACTATGGCTACACCTTC.

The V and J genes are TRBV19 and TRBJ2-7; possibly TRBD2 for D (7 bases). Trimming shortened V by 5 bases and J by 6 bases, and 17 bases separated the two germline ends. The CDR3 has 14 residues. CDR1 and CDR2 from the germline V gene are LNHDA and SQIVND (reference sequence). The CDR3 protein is CASSGLGGMGEQYF. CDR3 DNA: TGTGCCAGTAGTGGACTAGGGGGAATGGGCGAGCAGTACTTC.

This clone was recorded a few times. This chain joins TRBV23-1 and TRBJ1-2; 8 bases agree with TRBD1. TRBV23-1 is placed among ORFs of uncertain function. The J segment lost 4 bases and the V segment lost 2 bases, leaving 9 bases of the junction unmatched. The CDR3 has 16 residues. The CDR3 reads CASSQTGTGVTYGYTF. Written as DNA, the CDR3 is TGCGCCAGCAGTCAAACGGGGACAGGTGTTACCTATGGCTACACCTTC.

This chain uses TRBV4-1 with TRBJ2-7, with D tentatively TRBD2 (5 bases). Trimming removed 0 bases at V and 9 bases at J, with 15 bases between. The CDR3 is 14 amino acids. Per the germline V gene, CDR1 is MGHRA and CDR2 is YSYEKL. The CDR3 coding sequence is TGCGCCAGCAGCCAAGATTGGGGAACTAGAAGGCAGTACTTC. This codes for CASSQDWGTRRQYF.

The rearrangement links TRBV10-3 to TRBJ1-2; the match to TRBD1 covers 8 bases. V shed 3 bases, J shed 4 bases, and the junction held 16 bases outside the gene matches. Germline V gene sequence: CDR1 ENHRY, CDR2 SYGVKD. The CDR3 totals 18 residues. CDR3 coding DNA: TGTGCCATCAGTGAACACGGACAGGGTAGGCTGCCTAGCTATGGCTACACCTTC. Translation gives CAISEHGQGRLPSYGYTF.

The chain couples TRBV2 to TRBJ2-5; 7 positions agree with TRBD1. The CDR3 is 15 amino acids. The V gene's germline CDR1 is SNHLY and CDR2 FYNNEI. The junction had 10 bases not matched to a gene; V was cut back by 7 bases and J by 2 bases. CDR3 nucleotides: TGTGCCAGCACCCTGGGACAGCAATTGCAAGAGACCCAGTACTTC. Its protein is CASTLGQQLQETQYF.

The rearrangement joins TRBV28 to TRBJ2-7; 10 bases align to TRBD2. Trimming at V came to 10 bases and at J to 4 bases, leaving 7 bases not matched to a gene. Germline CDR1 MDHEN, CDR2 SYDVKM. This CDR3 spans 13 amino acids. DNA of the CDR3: TGTGCCACCTGGGAGCGGGAGGGTTACGAGCAGTACTTC. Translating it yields CATWEREGYEQYF.

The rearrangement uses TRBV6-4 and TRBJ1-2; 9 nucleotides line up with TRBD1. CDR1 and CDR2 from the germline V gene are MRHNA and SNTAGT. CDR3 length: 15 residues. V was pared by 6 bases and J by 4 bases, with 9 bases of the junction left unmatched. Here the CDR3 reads CASRPPGQGCYGYTF. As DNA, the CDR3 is TGTGCCAGCAGACCTCCAGGACAGGGGTGCTATGGCTACACCTTC.

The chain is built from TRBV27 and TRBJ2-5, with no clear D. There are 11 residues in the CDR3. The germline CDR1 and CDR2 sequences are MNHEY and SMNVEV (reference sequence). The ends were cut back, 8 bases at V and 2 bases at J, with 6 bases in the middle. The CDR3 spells CASGQQETQYF. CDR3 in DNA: TGTGCCAGCGGCCAGCAAGAGACCCAGTACTTC.

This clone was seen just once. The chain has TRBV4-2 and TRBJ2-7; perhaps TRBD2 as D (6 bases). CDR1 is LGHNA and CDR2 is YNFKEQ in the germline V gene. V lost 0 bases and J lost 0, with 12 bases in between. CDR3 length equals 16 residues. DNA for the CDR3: TGTGCCAGCAGCCAAGATCGTAGCGGACCCTCCTACGAGCAGTACTTC. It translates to CASSQDRSGPSYEQYF.

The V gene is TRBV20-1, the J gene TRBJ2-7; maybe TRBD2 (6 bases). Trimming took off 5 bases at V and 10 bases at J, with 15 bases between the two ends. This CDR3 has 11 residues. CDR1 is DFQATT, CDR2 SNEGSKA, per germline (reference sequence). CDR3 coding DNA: TGCAGTGCTGGGGACTCCTCGGTTCAGTACTTC. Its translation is CSAGDSSVQYF.

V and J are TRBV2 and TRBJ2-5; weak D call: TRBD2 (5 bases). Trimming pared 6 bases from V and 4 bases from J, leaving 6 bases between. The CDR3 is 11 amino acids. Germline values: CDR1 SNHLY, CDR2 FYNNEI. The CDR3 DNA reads TGTGCCAGCAGGGAGGCAGAGACCCAGTACTTC. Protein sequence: CASREAETQYF.

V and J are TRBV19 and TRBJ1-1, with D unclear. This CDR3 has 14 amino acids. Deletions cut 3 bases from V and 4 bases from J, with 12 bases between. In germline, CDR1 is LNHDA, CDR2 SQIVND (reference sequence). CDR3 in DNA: TGTGCCAGTAGTATCTCTTGGGCGAGCACTGAAGCTTTCTTT. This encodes CASSISWASTEAFF.

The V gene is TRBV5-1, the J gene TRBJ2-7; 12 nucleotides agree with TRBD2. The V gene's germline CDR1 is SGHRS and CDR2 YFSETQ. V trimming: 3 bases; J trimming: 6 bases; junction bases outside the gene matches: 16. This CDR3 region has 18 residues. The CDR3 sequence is CASSWTGTSGLSPTEQYF. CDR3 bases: TGCGCCAGCAGCTGGACCGGGACTAGCGGGCTCAGTCCTACCGAGCAGTACTTC.